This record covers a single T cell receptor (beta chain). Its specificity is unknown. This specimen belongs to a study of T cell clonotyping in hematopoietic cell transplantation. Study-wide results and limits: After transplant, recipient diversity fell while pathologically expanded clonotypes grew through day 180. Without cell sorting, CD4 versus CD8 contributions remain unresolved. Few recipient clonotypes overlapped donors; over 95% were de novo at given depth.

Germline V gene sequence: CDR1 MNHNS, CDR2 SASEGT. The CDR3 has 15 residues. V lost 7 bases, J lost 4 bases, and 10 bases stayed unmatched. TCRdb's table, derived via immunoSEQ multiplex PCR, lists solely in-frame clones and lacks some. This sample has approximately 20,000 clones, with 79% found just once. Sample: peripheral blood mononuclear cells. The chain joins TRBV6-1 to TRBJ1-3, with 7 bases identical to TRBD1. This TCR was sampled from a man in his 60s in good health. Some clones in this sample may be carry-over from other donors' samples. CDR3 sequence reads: CASNSPGQSGNTIYF. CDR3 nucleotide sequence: TGTGCCAGCAATTCCCCGGGACAGTCAGGAAACACCATATATTTT.